The 7 T cell receptor beta chains below were found in one sample sequenced in a study of response to subunit inactivated influenza vaccine. MiXCR, run by TCRdb on the RT-PCR reads, gives a single entry per CDR3 protein. Seen here are about 240,000 distinct CDR3 sequences, less than 15% observed once, and the top ten hold approximately 8.4%. The sample here was non-naive T cells sorted from PBMCs, taken 14 to 15 days before vaccination. Every receptor here comes from a man over 45 who received an inactivated influenza vaccine.

This clonotype was recorded at least ten times. J is TRBJ1-2 and V is TRBV10-3, with D unresolved. Trimming cost V 3 bases and J 5 bases, with 10 bases left between them. From germline, CDR1 is ENHRY and CDR2 SYGVKD. The length of the CDR3 is 13 residues. The CDR3 loop is CAISELPAYGYTF. DNA of the CDR3: TGTGCCATCAGTGAACTCCCGGCGTATGGCTACACCTTC.

This clonotype was counted ten times or more. Its ends do not fully match the called genes, so a read error is possible. The chain is built from TRBV7-2 and TRBJ2-5; a possible D gene is TRBD1 (6 bases). Germline-derived CDR1 and CDR2 are SGHTA and FQGNSA. CDR3 length: 12 amino acids. This chain's CDR3 is CASSLGGDTRYF. The CDR3 coding sequence is TGTGCCAGCAGCTTAGGTGGGGACACCCGGTACTTC.

This clonotype was found a few times. This sequence joins TRBV7-6 and TRBJ2-1, with D tentatively TRBD1 (5 bases). Germline CDR1 is SGHVS and CDR2 is FNYEAQ. Between the trimmed V and J ends, which lost 5 bases and 5 bases, there was a span of 19 bases. The CDR3 runs to 16 residues. CDR3 amino acids: CASSPRAIRVNNEQFF. The CDR3 DNA sequence: TGTGCCAGCAGCCCCCGGGCTATCAGGGTAAACAATGAGCAGTTCTTC.

This clonotype was observed many times. The chain employs TRBV5-1 and TRBJ2-1, with D hard to call. Trimming shortened V by 1 base and J by 4 bases, and 9 bases separated the two germline ends. The CDR3 is made up of 14 amino acids. CDR1 and CDR2 (germline): SGHRS, YFSETQ. The CDR3 DNA follows: TGCGCCAGCAGCTTGAACGTAGGGTACAATGAGCAGTTCTTC. Translating it yields CASSLNVGYNEQFF.

This clonotype was seen a few times. The chain combines TRBV4-3 with TRBJ2-7, with a tentative D call TRBD1 (6 bases). This CDR3 spans 16 amino acids. Trimming removed 0 bases at V and 4 bases at J, with 16 bases between. The V gene's germline CDR1 is LGHNA and CDR2 YSLEER. CDR3 amino acids: CASSQERWQGRYEQYF. CDR3 nucleotide sequence: TGCGCCAGCAGCCAAGAAAGGTGGCAGGGGCGGTACGAGCAGTACTTC.

This clonotype has a count of ten or more. The chain uses TRBV5-1 and TRBJ1-2; D perhaps matches TRBD1 (5 bases). Trimming shortened V by 4 bases and J by 0 bases, and 16 bases separated the two germline ends. CDR1 is SGHRS, CDR2 YFSETQ, per germline. This CDR3 contains 16 residues. For the CDR3, the DNA is TGCGCCAGCAGCCCTGCCGGGACCGTCTCTAACTATGGCTACACCTTC. This translates into CASSPAGTVSNYGYTF.

This chain links TRBV12-3 or TRBV12-4 with TRBJ2-5; the match to TRBD2 covers 8 bases. The ends lost 6 bases at V and 7 bases at J; junction bases unmatched: 19. CDR3 length: 17 amino acids. The CDR3 nucleotides are TGTGCCAGCAGCCGCAAGAGGGTAGCGGGAACCCTGGGGACCCAGTACTTC. Its translation is CASSRKRVAGTLGTQYF.